Below, 19 T cell receptor beta chains from the same sample are listed, as sequenced in a study of PD-L1 blockade in urothelial cancer. Profiled with immunoSEQ multiplex PCR; TCRdb holds only in-frame clones, not every one. The table includes about 50,000 clones, around 85% detected once. Stated time point: peripheral blood 6 weeks after treatment start. Sample: PBMCs, taken around atezolizumab (anti-PD-L1) treatment. The receptors come from a man aged 50 or older with urothelial cancer.

This chain joins TRBV27 and TRBJ1-1; no reliable D call. Trimming took 10 bases from V and 1 from J, leaving 13 bases between them. Germline assignment: CDR1 MNHEY and CDR2 SMNVEV (reference sequence). The CDR3 is 13 residues long. Here the CDR3 reads CATRGRQNTEAFF. The DNA of the CDR3 is TGTGCCACCCGAGGGCGGCAGAACACTGAAGCTTTCTTT.

V is TRBV19 and J is TRBJ2-1; D possibly corresponds to TRBD1 (5 bases). This CDR3 comprises 13 residues. The V gene lost 4 bases and the J gene lost 9 bases, with 13 bases spanning the gap. The V gene's germline CDR1 is LNHDA and CDR2 SQIVND (reference sequence). CDR3 bases: TGTGCCAGTAGTAAGGCCCTAGACAGTGAGCAGTTCTTC. Its protein product is CASSKALDSEQFF.

The rearrangement joins TRBV29-1 to TRBJ2-7; 10 nucleotides line up with TRBD1. Germline CDR1 is SQVTM and CDR2 is ANQGSEA. The CDR3 consists of 13 residues. Trimming took 7 bases from V and 7 from J; bases not matched to a gene: 10. CDR3 nucleotide sequence: TGCAGCGCTCCCGGACAGGGGGTTGGTGAGCAGTACTTC. Encoded protein: CSAPGQGVGEQYF.

The chain has TRBV4-2 and TRBJ1-1; D not certain. The V gene's germline CDR1 is LGHNA and CDR2 YNFKEQ. The CDR3 runs to 16 residues. V was pared by 4 bases and J by 4 bases, with 19 bases between. The CDR3 sequence is CASSPQRRGDGTEAFF. In DNA, the CDR3 is TGTGCCAGCAGCCCCCAGAGACGGGGTGATGGCACTGAAGCTTTCTTT.

V gene TRBV11-3 combines with J gene TRBJ1-3; D perhaps matches TRBD1 (6 bases). V lost 5 bases and J 0 bases, leaving 11 bases between the germline ends. This CDR3 spans 15 amino acids. Germline V CDR1 and CDR2: SGHNT, YENEEA. The CDR3 DNA sequence: TGTGCCAGCAGCGCTGGGACAACCTCTGGAAACACCATATATTTT. Amino acid sequence: CASSAGTTSGNTIYF.

The rearrangement links TRBV7-2 to TRBJ2-1; tentatively, D is TRBD2 (6 bases). CDR1 is SGHTA and CDR2 is FQGNSA in the germline V gene. The CDR3 is made up of 15 amino acids. V gave up 5 bases and J gave up 2 bases, with 13 bases separating them. The CDR3 sequence is CASSPTGTAYNEQFF. The CDR3 nucleotides are TGTGCCAGCAGCCCCACCGGGACTGCCTACAATGAGCAGTTCTTC.

The rearrangement uses TRBV6-5 and TRBJ1-5, with D maybe TRBD1 (5 bases). Germline V CDR1 and CDR2: MNHEY, SVGAGI. V lost 1 base, J lost 1 base, and 8 bases lay in between. This CDR3 region has 15 residues. The CDR3 coding sequence is TGTGCCAGCAGTTACTTAGGGGCGAGCAATCAGCCCCAGCATTTT. Encoded protein: CASSYLGASNQPQHF.

This chain connects TRBV25-1 to TRBJ2-1; 7 bases match TRBD2. This CDR3 spans 15 amino acids. V dropped 2 bases and J dropped 8; count of bases not matched to a gene: 9. Germline V lookup: CDR1 MGHDK, CDR2 SYGVNS. In DNA, the CDR3 is TGTGCCAGCAGTGAACTAACGGGAGGTATCGATGAGCAGTTCTTC. This gives the protein CASSELTGGIDEQFF.

The V call is TRBV4-1, the J call TRBJ2-5, with TRBD1 as a possible D gene (5 bases). CDR1 is MGHRA and CDR2 is YSYEKL in the germline V gene. The CDR3 is 16 amino acids. V was pared by 0 bases and J by 2 bases, with 13 bases between. CDR3 bases: TGCGCCAGCAGCCAAGACGGACACCCGAAACAAGAGACCCAGTACTTC. Translated, it gives CASSQDGHPKQETQYF.

V and J are TRBV5-6 and TRBJ2-5; D is perhaps TRBD2 (6 bases). Germline-derived CDR1 and CDR2 are SGHDT and YYEEEE. V was pared by 2 bases and J by 4 bases, with 15 bases between. The CDR3 has 15 residues. This CDR3 is CASSLRIMGGETQYF. The CDR3 region has the DNA TGTGCCAGCAGCTTAAGGATAATGGGAGGAGAGACCCAGTACTTC.

V gene TRBV6-5 combines with J gene TRBJ2-2; maybe TRBD2 (6 bases). CDR3 length equals 14 residues. V lost 6 bases, J lost 5 bases, and 13 bases lay in between. Germline CDR1 is MNHEY and CDR2 is SVGAGI. The DNA of the CDR3 is TGTGCCAGCAGAGGCTCCGCGGGGACCGGGGAGCTGTTTTTT. It yields the protein CASRGSAGTGELFF.

This chain connects TRBV28 to TRBJ2-3; perhaps TRBD2 as D (5 bases). CDR3 size: 13 residues. CDR1 is MDHEN, CDR2 SYDVKM, per germline. The V end was cut by 7 bases, the J end by 6 bases, with 14 bases between. The CDR3 sequence: CASNLERGDTQYF. Here the CDR3 DNA reads TGTGCCAGCAACCTGGAACGAGGGGATACGCAGTATTTT.

The chain joins TRBV7-8 to TRBJ2-7; D is unclear. The V gene's germline CDR1 is SGHVS and CDR2 FQNEAQ. CDR3 length equals 15 residues. V lost 2 bases and J lost 3, with 14 bases in between. In DNA, the CDR3 is TGTGCCAGCAGCTTAACCTCCGGGTCCCTCTACGAGCAGTACTTC. This translates into CASSLTSGSLYEQYF.

The J gene is TRBJ1-2, the V gene TRBV28; D call uncertain. The germline V and J ends were trimmed by 2 bases and 7 bases, with 5 bases remaining between them. The germline CDR1 and CDR2 sequences are MDHEN and SYDVKM. The CDR3 runs to 11 residues. CDR3 nucleotides: TGTGCCAGCAGTTTAAGCGTTGGCTACACCTTC. Residues: CASSLSVGYTF.

The chain is built from TRBV7-6 and TRBJ2-3; 9 bases align to TRBD1. The CDR3 spans 16 residues. CDR1 and CDR2 (germline): SGHVS, FNYEAQ. After removal of 5 bases from V and 3 bases from J, the junction contained 9 bases not matched to a gene. The chain's CDR3 is CASSPRDRARTDTQYF. The CDR3 DNA reads TGTGCCAGCAGCCCGCGGGACAGGGCAAGGACAGATACGCAGTATTTT.

The J gene is TRBJ2-1, the V gene TRBV10-2; TRBD2 is a possible D gene (6 bases). V dropped 7 bases and J dropped 6 bases, with 25 bases sitting between them. Per the germline V gene, CDR1 is WSHSY and CDR2 is SAAADI. The CDR3 runs 17 residues. The CDR3 nucleotides are TGCGCCAGCACAGCAGCAACAGGACTAAATCTGCGCAATGAGCAGTTCTTC. Protein product: CASTAATGLNLRNEQFF.

The J gene is TRBJ2-7, the V gene TRBV21-1; the table assigns TRBD1, which was not confirmed against the DNA. TRBV21-1 is shown as a pseudogene. This CDR3 comprises 16 residues. CDR3 in DNA: TGTGCCAGCATCAAAGAACCTAAACGGGACAGTTACGAGCAGTACTTC. Protein product: CASIKEPKRDSYEQYF.

CDR3 sequence reads: CASSWGQYTGELFF. The CDR3 DNA sequence: TGTGCCAGCAGTTGGGGACAGTACACCGGGGAGCTGTTTTTT. The genes are TRBV6-5 and TRBJ2-2, with 7 positions matching TRBD1. The CDR3 runs 14 residues. V shed 4 bases and J 3 bases; nucleotides not matched to a gene: 2. The germline V gene encodes CDR1 MNHEY and CDR2 SVGAGI.

This clone was detected only a few times. This chain connects TRBV2 to TRBJ1-5, with a weak D call TRBD1 (6 bases). CDR1 and CDR2 from the germline V gene are SNHLY and FYNNEI. V was shortened by 6 bases and J by 3 bases, with 12 bases between the two germline ends. This CDR3 spans 14 amino acids. This CDR3 reads CASSAGQHNQPQHF. The DNA for the CDR3 is TGTGCCAGCAGCGCTGGACAGCACAATCAGCCCCAGCATTTT.